This TCR beta chain came from a study of CD8+CD57+ T cells in acquired aplastic anemia. Overall study: The sorted CD4+ and CD8+ cells yielded an average around 3.4 ug of DNA. The study obtained 11 million or so reads on average for CD4+ cells from healthy donors.

TCR beta VDJ combinations and CDR3 sequences were profiled from genomic DNA. TCRdb passed the reads through MiXCR, listing each CDR3 protein once. The sample carries some 68,000 distinct CDR3 sequences, 45% to 55% recorded once. V shed 5 bases and J shed 4 bases, with 20 bases lying between them. Per germline, CDR1 SNHLY and CDR2 FYNNEI. The CDR3 length is 16 residues. This clonotype turned up a few times. The sequencing sample was made of sorted CD4+, CD8+, or CD8+CD57+ T cells (not recorded which) from PBMCs. J is TRBJ1-1 and V is TRBV2, with D perhaps TRBD1 (5 bases). This sequence originates from a human donor in good health, serving as a control. CDR3: CASSYARGRRGTEAFF. The CDR3 DNA follows: TGTGCCAGCAGTTACGCAAGGGGAAGGAGAGGCACTGAAGCTTTCTTT.